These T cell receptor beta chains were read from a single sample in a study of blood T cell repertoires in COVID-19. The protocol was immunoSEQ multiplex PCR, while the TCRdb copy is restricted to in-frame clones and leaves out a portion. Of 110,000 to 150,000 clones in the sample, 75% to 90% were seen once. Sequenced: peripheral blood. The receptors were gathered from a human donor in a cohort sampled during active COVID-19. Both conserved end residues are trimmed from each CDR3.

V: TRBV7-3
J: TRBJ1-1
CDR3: ASSLFRDTEAF

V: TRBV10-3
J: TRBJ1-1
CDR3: AISDRTGWTEAF

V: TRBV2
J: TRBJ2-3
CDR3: AKEGGAGTDTQY

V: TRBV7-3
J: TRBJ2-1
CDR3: ASSLPPDGKQF

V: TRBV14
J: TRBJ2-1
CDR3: ASSQLGSGGQF

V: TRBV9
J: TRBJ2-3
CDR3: ASSGGTSGFDTQY

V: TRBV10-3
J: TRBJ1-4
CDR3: AISESMRDEKLF

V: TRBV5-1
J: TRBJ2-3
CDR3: ASSFRVTDTQY

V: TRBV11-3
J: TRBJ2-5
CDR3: ASSSGLAGEETQY

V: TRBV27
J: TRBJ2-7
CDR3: ASSFGQGSEQY

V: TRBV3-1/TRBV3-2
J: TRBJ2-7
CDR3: ASSLSGLRSEQY

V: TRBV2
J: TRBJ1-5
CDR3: ASSENRGNQPQH

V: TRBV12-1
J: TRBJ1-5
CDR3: ASSGGLTGRNQPQH

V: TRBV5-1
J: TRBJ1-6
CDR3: ASSFQGLSPDSPLH

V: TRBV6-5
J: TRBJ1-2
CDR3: ATRYYGYT

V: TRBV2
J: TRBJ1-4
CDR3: ASSLTSVEGTNEKLF

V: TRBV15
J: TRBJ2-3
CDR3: ATSRDRQDTQY

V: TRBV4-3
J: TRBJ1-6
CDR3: ASSQSPGQGYSPLH

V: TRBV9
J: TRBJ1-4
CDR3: ASSVEVAGRANEKLF

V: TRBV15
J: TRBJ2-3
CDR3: ATSRDRAGGLDTQY

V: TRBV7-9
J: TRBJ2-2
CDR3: ASSWEGTGELF

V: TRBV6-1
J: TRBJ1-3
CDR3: ASSEAGPTAGNTIY

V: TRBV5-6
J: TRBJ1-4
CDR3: ASSLRTGTNEKLF

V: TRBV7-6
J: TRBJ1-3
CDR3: ASSLESGVGGNTIY

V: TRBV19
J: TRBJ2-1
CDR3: ASRITAGSSYNEQF

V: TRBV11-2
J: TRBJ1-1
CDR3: ASSLMADTEAF

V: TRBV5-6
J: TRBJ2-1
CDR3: ASSLRDYLYNEQF

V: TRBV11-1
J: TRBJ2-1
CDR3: ASSLLSGRAGNEQF

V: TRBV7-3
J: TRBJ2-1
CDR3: ASSLNPSGSRNEQF

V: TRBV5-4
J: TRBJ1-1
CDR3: ASSASLSVEAF

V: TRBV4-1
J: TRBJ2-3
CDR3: ASSQVLVRDTDTQY

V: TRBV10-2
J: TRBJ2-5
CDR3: ASSPVGTSGTETQY

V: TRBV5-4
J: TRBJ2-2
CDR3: ASSLGQGDTGELF

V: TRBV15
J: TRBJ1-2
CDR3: ATSRGRAGLYGYT

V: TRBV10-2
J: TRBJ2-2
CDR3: ASGTGSNTGELF

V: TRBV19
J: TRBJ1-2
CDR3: ASSITGANYGYT

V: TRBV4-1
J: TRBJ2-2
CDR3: ASSRGQGAPRELF